A single sample is the source of the 23 T cell receptor beta chains below, sequenced in a study of shared clonotypes between healthy human individuals. Method: immunoSEQ multiplex PCR; TCRdb's copy keeps in-frame clones and lacks some. The sample has a few million clones; roughly 95% are singletons. Naive CD8 cells, CD45RO-negative and positively selected for CCR7, excluded terminally differentiated effector memory CD45RA+ cells. Sequencing was performed on naive CD8+ T cells from PBMCs. The receptors derive from a man aged 18-30 years in good health. Some clones in this sample may be carry-over from other donors' samples.

The rearrangement links TRBV25-1 to TRBJ2-3, with D perhaps matching TRBD1 or TRBD2 (5 bases each). With 10 bases removed from V and 3 bases from J, the gap between germline ends came to 14 bases. The germline V gene encodes CDR1 MGHDK and CDR2 SYGVNS. CDR3 length equals 13 residues. As DNA, the CDR3 is TGTGCCACCGATACGGGGCAGACAGATACGCAGTATTTT. Encoded protein: CATDTGQTDTQYF.

This clone came up once. This sequence joins TRBV7-9 and TRBJ1-2; tentative D call: TRBD1 (5 bases). Trimming stripped 4 bases from V and 0 bases from J, with 21 bases between. The CDR3 consists of 18 residues. Germline-derived CDR1 and CDR2 are SEHNR and FQNEAQ (reference sequence). Here the CDR3 DNA reads TGTGCCAGCAGCTCGATGCCGGGTGTGGACAAAGCTAACTATGGCTACACCTTC. Its translation: CASSSMPGVDKANYGYTF.

The genes are TRBV4-1 and TRBJ2-1, with TRBD2 matching 8 bases. This CDR3 is built from 13 residues. Per the germline V gene, CDR1 is MGHRA and CDR2 is YSYEKL. With 5 bases clipped from V and 6 bases from J, the junction kept 3 bases outside the gene matches. In DNA form, the CDR3 reads TGCGCCAGCAGCTGGACTAGCATCAATGAGCAGTTCTTC. Translation: CASSWTSINEQFF.

About this clone: Additional DNA sequences in this sample encode the identical CDR3. The chain joins TRBV28 to TRBJ1-5; TRBD1 aligns across 7 bases. From germline, CDR1 is MDHEN and CDR2 SYDVKM. This CDR3 spans 14 amino acids. V was pared by 4 bases and J by 0 bases, with 0 bases of the junction left unmatched. This CDR3 is CASSWTGSNQPQHF. In DNA form, the CDR3 reads TGTGCCAGCAGTTGGACAGGTAGCAATCAGCCCCAGCATTTT.

The chain employs TRBV27 and TRBJ2-2; D possibly corresponds to TRBD1 (6 bases). The germline V and J ends were trimmed by 6 bases and 5 bases, with 7 bases remaining between them. The CDR3 runs 12 residues. The germline CDR1 and CDR2 sequences are MNHEY and SMNVEV (reference sequence). This CDR3 is CASRGATGELFF. DNA for the CDR3: TGTGCCAGCAGGGGGGCGACCGGGGAGCTGTTTTTT.

This chain uses TRBV12-5 with TRBJ1-5; 7 bases agree with TRBD1. This CDR3 comprises 14 residues. The V gene's germline CDR1 is LGHNT and CDR2 FRNRAP. After removal of 7 bases from V and 3 bases from J, the junction contained 6 bases not matched to a gene. In DNA, the CDR3 is TGTGCTAGTGCCCCAGGGGGAAACAATCAGCCCCAGCATTTT. Its protein is CASAPGGNNQPQHF.

This chain connects TRBV4-1 to TRBJ1-3; 8 bases are shared with TRBD1. The CDR3 totals 18 residues. V shed 4 bases and J 4 bases; nucleotides not matched to a gene: 15. In germline, CDR1 is MGHRA, CDR2 YSYEKL. CDR3: CASSPNLAGTGAGNTIYF. CDR3 DNA sequence: TGCGCCAGCAGCCCCAACCTAGCCGGGACAGGCGCCGGAAACACCATATATTTT.

A remark on this clone: Different DNA sequences within this sample yield the same CDR3. The J gene is TRBJ2-1, the V gene TRBV27; weak D call: TRBD1 (6 bases). The V gene's germline CDR1 is MNHEY and CDR2 SMNVEV (reference sequence). The CDR3 consists of 13 residues. V lost 2 bases and J lost 9, with 11 bases in between. The CDR3, as DNA: TGTGCCAGCAGTTTAGCAGGGGTCGGTGAGCAGTTCTTC. Translating it yields CASSLAGVGEQFF.

This rearrangement joins TRBV4-3 to TRBJ2-7; 11 positions agree with TRBD2. Per germline, CDR1 LGHNA and CDR2 YSLEER. This CDR3 contains 16 residues. Unmatched junction bases numbered 6, after V lost 4 bases and J lost 1 base. CDR3 bases: TGCGCCAGCAGCCCCGGGACTAGCGGTTATTCCTACGAGCAGTACTTC. This sequence encodes CASSPGTSGYSYEQYF.

The CDR3 here is CASSRPHEGLSYEQYF. The CDR3 DNA reads as TGTGCCAGCAGCCGCCCTCATGAGGGCCTCAGCTACGAGCAGTACTTC. The chain combines TRBV4-2 with TRBJ2-7, with a weak D call TRBD2 (5 bases). Germline V CDR1 and CDR2: LGHNA, YNFKEQ. V was clipped by 4 bases and J by 3 bases, with 19 bases between them. The CDR3 sequence is 16 residues long.

The rearrangement joins TRBV30 to TRBJ1-5, with D uncertain. Trimming removed 8 bases from V and 7 bases from J, with 21 bases in between. Germline CDR1 is GTSNPN and CDR2 is SVGIG (reference sequence). The CDR3 has 14 amino acids. The CDR3 protein is CAGQDPDGEQPQHF. CDR3 in DNA: TGTGCCGGGCAGGACCCCGATGGGGAACAGCCCCAGCATTTT.

The chain combines TRBV19 with TRBJ1-5; possibly TRBD1 for D (5 bases). Germline V gene sequence: CDR1 LNHDA, CDR2 SQIVND (reference sequence). This CDR3 spans 12 amino acids. V lost 3 bases, J lost 9 bases, and 9 bases lay in between. CDR3 nucleotide sequence: TGTGCCAGTAGTATCGGGGCGGCGCCCCAGCATTTT. Translating gives CASSIGAAPQHF.

The chain recombines TRBV7-3 with TRBJ2-2; D might be TRBD1 (6 bases). Per germline, CDR1 SGHTA and CDR2 FQGTGA. CDR3 length equals 17 residues. The V and J ends lost 5 bases and 1 base respectively, with 17 bases between them. CDR3 DNA sequence: TGTGCCAGCAGCCCCATCTACCCGACAGGGAACACCGGGGAGCTGTTTTTT. Its translation: CASSPIYPTGNTGELFF.

As for this clone: Given a much more abundant clone one base away, this may be a read error. This CDR3 is also generated by other DNA sequences in the sample. The V and J genes are TRBV6-5 and TRBJ2-7; D is unclear. The CDR3 consists of 12 residues. Germline-derived CDR1 and CDR2 are MNHEY and SVGAGI. V was trimmed by 5 bases and J by 0 bases, leaving 5 bases between them. This CDR3 reads CASSPSSYEQYF. In DNA form, the CDR3 reads TGTGCCAGCAGTCCGAGCTCCTACGAGCAGTACTTC.

This chain links TRBV18 with TRBJ1-2; D unresolved. Germline V gene lookup returns CDR1 KGHSH and CDR2 LQKENI. V lost 3 bases and J 4 bases, leaving 6 bases between the germline ends. This CDR3 has 12 residues. CDR3 protein: CASSPWSYGYTF. The CDR3 coding sequence is TGTGCCAGCTCACCGTGGAGCTATGGCTACACCTTC. Filled out from reference TRBV18 and TRBJ1-2, the complete variable domain reads NAGVMQNPRHLVRRRGQEARLRCSPMKGHSHVYWYRQLPEEGLKFMVYLQKENIIDESGMPKERFSAEFPKEGPSILRIQQVVRGDSAAYFCASSPWSYGYTFGSGTRLTVV.

The rearrangement links TRBV4-1 to TRBJ1-1, with TRBD1 identical over 9 bases. Germline lookup yields CDR1 MGHRA and CDR2 YSYEKL. The CDR3 totals 16 residues. The J segment lost 0 bases and the V segment lost 2 bases, leaving 4 bases of the junction unmatched. CDR3 coding DNA: TGCGCCAGCAGCCAACTCGGACAGGGGTTGAACACTGAAGCTTTCTTT. This translates into CASSQLGQGLNTEAFF.

This chain uses TRBV4-1 with TRBJ2-3; no definite D call. Trimming removed 4 bases from V and 2 bases from J, with 16 bases in between. The CDR3 contains 16 residues. CDR1 is MGHRA and CDR2 is YSYEKL in the germline V gene. CDR3 coding DNA: TGCGCCAGCAGCCGACCACCCCAGGAATCCACAGATACGCAGTATTTT. It yields the protein CASSRPPQESTDTQYF.

The chain has TRBV2 and TRBJ2-7; 7 bases are a match to TRBD1. Germline assignment: CDR1 SNHLY and CDR2 FYNNEI. This CDR3 is 14 amino acids long. The V gene end was trimmed by 6 bases and the J gene end by 2 bases; junction bases not matched to a gene: 7. The CDR3 protein is CASRTGVRAYEQYF. The CDR3 DNA follows: TGTGCCAGCAGAACAGGGGTGAGGGCCTACGAGCAGTACTTC.

The CDR3 reads CASRDIYEQYF. The CDR3 nucleotides are TGTGCCAGCCGGGACATTTACGAGCAGTACTTC. The rearrangement joins TRBV7-8 to TRBJ2-7, with D possibly being TRBD1 (6 bases). Trimming took 8 bases from V and 4 from J, leaving 9 bases between them. This CDR3 is built from 11 residues. Germline lookup yields CDR1 SGHVS and CDR2 FQNEAQ.

The chain uses TRBV29-1 and TRBJ1-2, with 7 bases fitting TRBD1. CDR3 length equals 14 residues. Germline values: CDR1 SQVTM, CDR2 ANQGSEA. V was pared by 5 bases and J by 4 bases, with 10 bases of the junction left unmatched. CDR3 amino acids: CSVTGLGTVYGYTF. In DNA, the CDR3 is TGCAGCGTTACGGGGCTAGGGACAGTCTATGGCTACACCTTC.

This clone was counted a single time. The V gene is TRBV28, the J gene TRBJ2-1; 11 nucleotides match TRBD2. The ends lost 5 bases at V and 6 bases at J; junction bases unmatched: 6. The CDR3 runs 15 residues. The germline CDR1 and CDR2 sequences are MDHEN and SYDVKM. The CDR3 nucleotides read TGTGCCAGCAGTCCACTAGCGGGAGTTCTCAATGAGCAGTTCTTC. This encodes CASSPLAGVLNEQFF.

The chain combines TRBV19 with TRBJ1-5, with 9 bases lining up with TRBD1. Germline CDR1 reads LNHDA; CDR2 reads SQIVND (reference sequence). CDR3 size: 15 residues. V was clipped by 5 bases and J by 5 bases; unmatched bases: 7. The CDR3 sequence is CASSLWTGEDQPQHF. CDR3 sequence (DNA): TGTGCCAGTAGTCTATGGACAGGGGAGGATCAGCCCCAGCATTTT.

This chain links TRBV7-8 with TRBJ2-2; TRBD2 matches 12 bases. This CDR3 is built from 18 residues. J gave up 4 bases and V 1 base, and 7 bases lay outside the gene matches. The V gene's germline CDR1 is SGHVS and CDR2 FQNEAQ. CDR3 amino acids: CASSLELAGGFGTGELFF. As DNA, the CDR3 is TGTGCCAGCAGCTTAGAACTAGCGGGAGGTTTCGGCACCGGGGAGCTGTTTTTT.